This note documents a single T cell receptor (beta chain) sequence. Its antigen is as yet unknown. TCRdb re-called the PCR reads with MiXCR, one entry per CDR3 protein. The sample shows about 16,000 distinct CDR3 sequences, roughly half of them seen only once. This sample is part of a study of esophageal squamous cell carcinoma under preoperative chemotherapy. Across the study: TCR repertoires were profiled from both peripheral blood T cells and tumor-infiltrating lymphocytes. General study results and limits: Clonal contraction, more than amplification, hit abundant clones after paclitaxel-nedaplatin. Post-treatment tumor-infiltrating lymphocytes appeared partly derived from peripheral T cells migrating into the tumor.

Time point meaning: before preoperative PTX-NDP chemotherapy. J was trimmed by 2 bases and V by 10 bases; bases with no gene match: 5. The CDR3 runs 13 residues. The V gene's germline CDR1 is MNHNS and CDR2 SASEGT. The sequence came from a human donor with esophageal squamous cell carcinoma. The donor label of this sample is uncertain. Sample collection was performed from a patient given preoperative chemotherapy. The chain links TRBV6-1 to TRBJ2-3, with 8 positions matching TRBD1. CDR3: CATRDRNTDTQYF. The CDR3 nucleotides are TGTGCCACCCGGGACAGGAACACAGATACGCAGTATTTT.